Below, one T cell receptor beta chain is given with its context. This entry comes from a study of blood T cell repertoires in COVID-19. In the study overall: The study drew acute and convalescent COVID-19 samples from the United States, Italy and Spain. In each case, the material was cDNA or gDNA derived from T cells, B-cell-depleted T cells, or PBMCs.

Seattle's cohort entered during active infection and was followed longitudinally. Authors' processing steps: Cell counts per sample came from amplifying reference gene primers. The data were produced by immunoSEQ multiplex PCR, yet TCRdb's version contains in-frame clones alone and is incomplete. The V and J calls and clone size come from that table; D and trimming were worked out from the DNA. The sample contains roughly 290,000 clones, about four fifths of which appear only once. The sample consisted of peripheral blood. The sequence came from an older person with COVID-19, enrolled during active disease.

The CDR3 DNA sequence: TGTGCCAGCCAGCGGGTGGCCCAAGAGACCCAGTACTTC. It is translated as CASQRVAQETQYF. The rearrangement links TRBV2 to TRBJ2-5; D is possibly TRBD2 (6 bases). There are 13 residues in the CDR3. The V gene's germline CDR1 is SNHLY and CDR2 FYNNEI. V gave up 8 bases and J gave up 1 base, with 11 bases separating them. Using reference TRBV2 and TRBJ2-5 for the parts outside the CDR3, the full variable domain is EPEVTQTPSHQVTQMGQEVILRCVPISNHLYFYWYRQILGQKVEFLVSFYNNEISEKSEIFDDQFSVERPDGSNFTLKIRSTKLEDSAMYFCASQRVAQETQYFGPGTRLLVL.